This passage covers 28 T cell receptor beta chains from one sample sequenced in a study of blood T cell repertoires in COVID-19. Produced via immunoSEQ multiplex PCR; TCRdb's table is partial and in-frame only. The sample carries fewer than 250,000 clones, around four fifths recorded once. Sequenced input: peripheral blood. These TCRs come from a human donor in a cohort sampled during active COVID-19.

This chain uses TRBV28 with TRBJ1-2; 7 bases align to TRBD1. From germline, CDR1 is MDHEN and CDR2 SYDVKM. V trimming: 8 bases; J trimming: 5 bases; junction bases outside the gene matches: 8. The CDR3 consists of 13 residues. Written as DNA, the CDR3 is TGTGCCAGCTATCCCCCCAGGGGGTATGGCTACACCTTC. It specifies CASYPPRGYGYTF.

The chain links TRBV7-3 to TRBJ2-1, with D possibly matching TRBD1 (5 bases). CDR3 length: 15 amino acids. Per germline, CDR1 SGHTA and CDR2 FQGTGA. V dropped 5 bases and J dropped 0 bases, with 11 bases sitting between them. The DNA for the CDR3 is TGTGCCAGCAGCGTCGACAGTACCTCCTACAATGAGCAGTTCTTC. It is translated as CASSVDSTSYNEQFF.

The chain has TRBV18 and TRBJ1-4, with 7 bases fitting TRBD1. The CDR3 runs 13 residues. Germline values: CDR1 KGHSH, CDR2 LQKENI. Trimming removed 3 bases from V and 14 bases from J; junction bases left unmatched: 9. Here the CDR3 DNA reads TGTGCCAGCTCACCCGGGACAGTAAGGAAGCTGTTTTTT. Amino acids: CASSPGTVRKLFF.

J is TRBJ1-6 and V is TRBV30; a weak D match, TRBD1 (6 bases). Germline values: CDR1 GTSNPN, CDR2 SVGIG (reference sequence). CDR3 size: 16 residues. V was shortened by 0 bases and J by 9 bases, with 18 bases between the two germline ends. The CDR3 nucleotides are TGTGCCTGGAGTGTACGGGGCAGGGGCTCGGCTTCACCCCTCCACTTT. Amino acids: CAWSVRGRGSASPLHF.

This chain uses TRBV27 with TRBJ1-5; D is possibly TRBD1 (5 bases). The V gene lost 8 bases and the J gene lost 7 bases, with 21 bases spanning the gap. CDR3 length equals 15 residues. CDR1 and CDR2 from the germline V gene are MNHEY and SMNVEV (reference sequence). Here the CDR3 DNA reads TGTGCCAGCTCCTTCGGGGGTGGGGTGGGGCAGCCCCAGCATTTT. Its protein is CASSFGGGVGQPQHF.

This chain uses TRBV5-1 with TRBJ2-5, with a possible D match to TRBD1 (6 bases). This CDR3 has 13 residues. The V gene's germline CDR1 is SGHRS and CDR2 YFSETQ. V was pared by 0 bases and J by 4 bases, with 7 bases between. The CDR3 DNA follows: TGCGCCAGCAGCTTGGGGGGGCGAGAGACCCAGTACTTC. Residues: CASSLGGRETQYF.

The chain couples TRBV19 to TRBJ2-1; D is undetermined. V lost 5 bases to trimming and J lost 4 bases, with 6 bases between them. The CDR3 is 12 amino acids. CDR1 and CDR2 (germline): LNHDA, SQIVND (reference sequence). The CDR3 loop is CASSPSYNEQFF. The DNA for the CDR3 is TGTGCCAGTAGTCCGTCGTACAATGAGCAGTTCTTC.

CDR3 region: CASVRRDTQETQYF. The CDR3 DNA reads as TGTGCCAGTGTTCGTAGGGACACGCAAGAGACCCAGTACTTC. This rearrangement joins TRBV2 to TRBJ2-5; possible D gene TRBD1, 6 bases. V was cut by 9 bases and J by 2 bases, with 16 bases left in between. This CDR3 has 14 amino acids. Per the germline V gene, CDR1 is SNHLY and CDR2 is FYNNEI.

The J gene is TRBJ2-7, the V gene TRBV28, with D tentatively TRBD2 (6 bases). The CDR3 sequence is 15 residues long. The ends were cut back, 7 bases at V and 0 bases at J, with 16 bases in the middle. The V gene's germline CDR1 is MDHEN and CDR2 SYDVKM. The CDR3 DNA is TGTGCCAGCAAACTTTCCCTAGCGAGCTCCTACGAGCAGTACTTC. Residues: CASKLSLASSYEQYF.

The chain links TRBV19 to TRBJ1-5, with D perhaps matching TRBD1 (6 bases). Germline V CDR1 and CDR2: LNHDA, SQIVND (reference sequence). CDR3 length equals 16 residues. The V end was cut by 1 base, the J end by 7 bases, with 17 bases between. The CDR3 nucleotides are TGTGCCAGTAGTATAGTGGGGACACTCCTTAACCAGCCCCAGCATTTT. Its translation: CASSIVGTLLNQPQHF.

CDR3 bases: TGCGCCAGCAGCTTGAACGGACAGGGGTCCCCCTACGAGCAGTACTTC. Protein sequence: CASSLNGQGSPYEQYF. The genes are TRBV5-1 and TRBJ2-7; TRBD1 matches at 9 bases. V was pared by 1 base and J by 2 bases, with 7 bases of the junction left unmatched. Germline CDR1 SGHRS, CDR2 YFSETQ. CDR3 length: 16 residues.

The V call is TRBV11-3, the J call TRBJ2-1, with 10 nucleotides matching TRBD2. The germline V gene has CDR1 SGHNT and CDR2 YENEEA. V lost 3 bases and J lost 7; bases outside the gene matches: 6. The CDR3 runs 15 residues. In DNA form, the CDR3 reads TGTGCCAGCAGCTTTGCCGGGACTAGCGAAAATGAGCAGTTCTTC. Translation: CASSFAGTSENEQFF.

The V call is TRBV9, the J call TRBJ1-4; D possibly corresponds to TRBD1 (5 bases). The CDR3 has 15 residues. Germline V gene data show CDR1 as SGDLS and CDR2 as YYNGEE. V dropped 2 bases and J dropped 3 bases, with 11 bases sitting between them. CDR3 in DNA: TGTGCCAGCAGCGTGACAGCCGAGTCTAATGAAAAACTGTTTTTT. This translates into CASSVTAESNEKLFF. Drawing the rest from reference TRBV9 and TRBJ1-4, the complete variable domain is DSGVTQTPKHLITATGQRVTLRCSPRSGDLSVYWYQQSLDQGLQFLIQYYNGEERAKGNILERFSAQQFPDLHSELNLSSLELGDSALYFCASSVTAESNEKLFFGSGTQLSVL.

The chain links TRBV11-3 to TRBJ2-5; TRBD2 agrees at 7 bases. CDR3 length: 15 amino acids. The trim removed 1 base at V and 2 bases at J, leaving 4 bases unmatched. The germline gives CDR1 SGHNT, CDR2 YENEEA. The CDR3 region has the DNA TGTGCCAGCAGCTTAGGAGGAGCGGGACAAGAGACCCAGTACTTC. Its protein is CASSLGGAGQETQYF.

V is TRBV7-2 and J is TRBJ2-7; tentatively, D is TRBD2 (6 bases). The CDR3 loop spans 13 amino acids. V dropped 5 bases and J dropped 6 bases, with 14 bases sitting between them. Germline-derived CDR1 and CDR2 are SGHTA and FQGNSA. Written as DNA, the CDR3 is TGTGCCAGCAGCATATCGACTAGTGGCGAGCAGTACTTC. Translated: CASSISTSGEQYF.

V gene TRBV7-3 combines with J gene TRBJ2-3; TRBD2 agrees at 7 bases. The ends lost 5 bases at V and 6 bases at J; junction bases unmatched: 8. The CDR3 is 14 amino acids. Looked up from germline, CDR1 is SGHTA and CDR2 is FQGTGA. Here the CDR3 DNA reads TGTGCCAGCAGCACCCTGAGCGGGGACGATACGCAGTATTTT. Amino acids: CASSTLSGDDTQYF.

The chain recombines TRBV12-5 with TRBJ2-6; possibly TRBD2 for D (6 bases). Germline V gene lookup returns CDR1 LGHNT and CDR2 FRNRAP. This CDR3 has 15 residues. Trimming removed 2 bases from V and 2 bases from J, with 7 bases in between. The CDR3 DNA follows: TGTGCTAGTGGTTTGTGGGGGGCTGGGGCCAACGTCCTGACTTTC. Protein sequence: CASGLWGAGANVLTF.

J is TRBJ2-2 and V is TRBV2; 9 nucleotides agree with TRBD1. The CDR3 covers 14 residues. The germline V gene has CDR1 SNHLY and CDR2 FYNNEI. The CDR3 nucleotides read TGTGGGAGGGGGACAGGGACGAACACCGGGGAGCTGTTTTTT. Its translation: CGRGTGTNTGELFF. The variable domain in full, completed from reference TRBV2 and TRBJ2-2, reads EPEVTQTPSHQVTQMGQEVILRCVPISNHLYFYWYRQILGQKVEFLVSFYNNEISEKSEIFDDQFSVERPDGSNFTLKIRSTKLEDSAMYFCGRGTGTNTGELFFGEGSRLTVL.

The chain couples TRBV10-3 to TRBJ1-1, with D unclear. From germline, CDR1 is ENHRY and CDR2 SYGVKD. Deletions cut 6 bases from V and 4 bases from J, with 15 bases between. The CDR3 loop spans 14 amino acids. The CDR3 bases are TGTGCCATCAGCTCGAGGGCTTCGGGCACTGAAGCTTTCTTT. It specifies CAISSRASGTEAFF.

CDR3 loop: CASTPAPAERGGPGELFF. For the CDR3, the DNA is TGTGCCAGTACCCCGGCCCCGGCAGAGAGGGGGGGCCCCGGGGAGCTGTTTTTT. The rearrangement links TRBV19 to TRBJ2-2, with D possibly being TRBD2 (7 bases). The CDR3 runs 18 residues. Trimming shortened V by 7 bases and J by 6 bases, and 27 bases separated the two germline ends. Germline values: CDR1 LNHDA, CDR2 SQIVND (reference sequence).

The rearrangement links TRBV10-3 to TRBJ2-3; 7 bases are a match to TRBD2. Germline lookup yields CDR1 ENHRY and CDR2 SYGVKD. This CDR3 comprises 16 residues. V lost 0 bases and J lost 4; bases outside the gene matches: 7. This chain's CDR3 is CAISESRGVGADTQYF. The CDR3 DNA reads TGTGCCATCAGTGAGTCTCGGGGGGTTGGAGCAGATACGCAGTATTTT.

J is TRBJ2-2 and V is TRBV6-1; D remains ambiguous. Trimming pared 0 bases from V and 4 bases from J, leaving 9 bases between. Germline assignment: CDR1 MNHNS and CDR2 SASEGT. The CDR3 totals 15 residues. The CDR3 DNA reads TGTGCCAGCAGTGAAGCGGTAGCCGCCACCGGGGAGCTGTTTTTT. Residues: CASSEAVAATGELFF.

This clone was counted once. V and J are TRBV28 and TRBJ2-5; a possible D gene is TRBD1 (6 bases). The CDR3 has 15 amino acids. Germline CDR1 and CDR2: MDHEN and SYDVKM. With 0 bases removed from V and 3 bases from J, the gap between germline ends came to 11 bases. As DNA, the CDR3 is TGTGCCAGCAGTTTATGGGGGGACACAAAAGAGACCCAGTACTTC. Protein sequence: CASSLWGDTKETQYF.

The J gene is TRBJ2-5, the V gene TRBV6-5; 10 nucleotides line up with TRBD1. Germline trimming cut 6 bases from V and 4 bases from J; bases unmatched to any gene: 5. This CDR3 has 14 amino acids. Looked up from germline, CDR1 is MNHEY and CDR2 is SVGAGI. This chain's CDR3 is CASRETGGIETQYF. CDR3 nucleotides: TGTGCCAGCAGGGAGACAGGGGGCATAGAGACCCAGTACTTC.

CDR3: CASSGRGNYGYTF. DNA for the CDR3: TGTGCCAGCAGTGGGCGGGGTAACTATGGCTACACCTTC. This rearrangement joins TRBV27 to TRBJ1-2, with D unclear. The CDR3 consists of 13 residues. Trimming stripped 5 bases from V and 1 base from J, with 8 bases between. Germline V gives CDR1 MNHEY, CDR2 SMNVEV (reference sequence).

The V and J genes are TRBV19 and TRBJ1-1; no clear D. This CDR3 contains 13 residues. Trimming shortened V by 5 bases and J by 1 base, and 8 bases separated the two germline ends. Per the germline V gene, CDR1 is LNHDA and CDR2 is SQIVND (reference sequence). The CDR3 DNA is TGTGCCAGTAGTCGGGTCAGGAACACTGAAGCTTTCTTT. Encoded protein: CASSRVRNTEAFF. The whole variable domain, filled in from reference TRBV19 and TRBJ1-1, reads DGGITQSPKYLFRKEGQNVTLSCEQNLNHDAMYWYRQDPGQGLRLIYYSQIVNDFQKGDIAEGYSVSREKKESFPLTVTSAQKNPTAFYLCASSRVRNTEAFFGQGTRLTVV.

V usage is TRBV7-9 and J usage is TRBJ2-2, with D unclear. Trimming pared 2 bases from V and 2 bases from J, leaving 3 bases between. The CDR3 is 13 amino acids. Germline V gene data show CDR1 as SEHNR and CDR2 as FQNEAQ (reference sequence). The CDR3 DNA is TGTGCCAGCAGCTTATCAAACACCGGGGAGCTGTTTTTT. This encodes CASSLSNTGELFF. The complete variable domain, with remaining parts taken from reference TRBV7-9 and TRBJ2-2, reads DTGVSQNPRHKITKRGQNVTFRCDPISEHNRLYWYRQTLGQGPEFLTYFQNEAQLEKSRLLSDRFSAERPKGSFSTLEIQRTEQGDSAMYLCASSLSNTGELFFGEGSRLTVL.

This chain links TRBV6-5 with TRBJ1-1; D is perhaps TRBD1 (5 bases). Germline CDR1 MNHEY, CDR2 SVGAGI. The CDR3 loop spans 12 amino acids. Trimming shortened V by 11 bases and J by 1 base, and 11 bases separated the two germline ends. CDR3 residues: CALGEGNTEAFF. The CDR3 DNA reads as TGTGCCTTGGGGGAGGGGAACACTGAAGCTTTCTTT.